What follows are 32 T cell receptor beta chains derived from one specimen sequenced in a study of CD4 T cells in relation to SARS-CoV-2 and coronaviruses. Profiled with immunoSEQ multiplex PCR; TCRdb holds only in-frame clones, not every one. Among almost 30,000 clones, around 80% were seen once, and the ten largest hold 14% to 15%. Before the COVID-19 pandemic, during about 2010-2018, CD4+ T cells were taken from unexposed donors. CD4+ T cells were isolated from the cells after around 9 days of culture. Their antigens are not known. Sequenced: CD4+ T cells from PBMCs, cultured in vitro. The receptors shown here come from a human donor in good health.

The chain is built from TRBV5-1 and TRBJ2-3; 10 nucleotides line up with TRBD2. CDR1 is SGHRS, CDR2 YFSETQ, per germline. V gave up 4 bases and J gave up 4 bases; unmatched junction bases: 6. This CDR3 region has 15 residues. The CDR3 spells CASSGTAGGPDTQYF. CDR3 coding DNA: TGCGCCAGCAGCGGAACAGCGGGGGGGCCAGATACGCAGTATTTT.

In DNA form, the CDR3 reads TGTGCCAGCAGCTCCCTTTCCGGGGCGGGGGGCCTGGTCGGGGAGCTGTTTTTT. It codes for CASSSLSGAGGLVGELFF. The chain couples TRBV7-2 to TRBJ2-2, with 8 bases that match TRBD2. The CDR3 has 18 amino acids. With 4 bases clipped from V and 7 bases from J, the junction kept 17 bases outside the gene matches. The germline gives CDR1 SGHTA, CDR2 FQGNSA.

This clone was recorded only once. This sequence joins TRBV7-2 and TRBJ2-3, with 10 bases fitting TRBD2. The CDR3 is 16 amino acids. After removal of 6 bases from V and 0 bases from J, the junction contained 6 bases not matched to a gene. Germline V lookup: CDR1 SGHTA, CDR2 FQGNSA. CDR3 amino acids: CASRYRAGGSTDTQYF. The CDR3 coding sequence is TGTGCCAGCAGGTATCGAGCGGGGGGGAGCACAGATACGCAGTATTTT.

The J gene is TRBJ2-2, the V gene TRBV7-2, with D unclear. Germline CDR1 reads SGHTA; CDR2 reads FQGNSA. The ends were cut back, 5 bases at V and 4 bases at J, with 11 bases in the middle. The CDR3 length is 14 residues. The CDR3 DNA reads TGTGCCAGCAGCCCTACGCTCGGCACCGGGGAGCTGTTTTTT. Translated: CASSPTLGTGELFF.

The genes are TRBV7-2 and TRBJ1-2; 9 bases align to TRBD1. V shed 5 bases, J shed 5 bases, and the junction held 3 bases outside the gene matches. Germline assignment: CDR1 SGHTA and CDR2 FQGNSA. The CDR3 loop spans 13 amino acids. The CDR3 nucleotides are TGTGCCAGCAGCACGACAGGGGGGTATGGCTACACCTTC. It encodes CASSTTGGYGYTF.

CDR3 DNA sequence: TGTGCCAGCAGCTTAGAGGCGGGGGGGCCCTACGAGCAGTACTTC. It codes for CASSLEAGGPYEQYF. The chain links TRBV7-6 to TRBJ2-7, with 9 bases aligning to TRBD2. This CDR3 region has 15 residues. From germline, CDR1 is SGHVS and CDR2 FNYEAQ. V lost 1 base, J lost 2 bases, and 3 bases stayed unmatched.

This clone showed up just a few times. The chain uses TRBV7-2 and TRBJ2-1, with 7 bases that match TRBD2. V was clipped by 5 bases and J by 8 bases; unmatched bases: 12. The germline gives CDR1 SGHTA, CDR2 FQGNSA. The CDR3 runs 15 residues. CDR3 residues: CASSRSGVLRDEQFF. The CDR3 nucleotides read TGTGCCAGCAGCCGCAGCGGGGTCCTAAGGGATGAGCAGTTCTTC. Full variable domain (rest looked up from reference TRBV7-2 and TRBJ2-1): GAGVSQSPSNKVTEKGKDVELRCDPISGHTALYWYRQSLGQGLEFLIYFQGNSAPDKSGLPSDRFSAERTGGSVSTLTIQRTQQEDSAVYLCASSRSGVLRDEQFFGPGTRLTVL.

This chain links TRBV6-5 with TRBJ1-4, with D hard to call. The CDR3 is 12 residues long. Germline CDR1 reads MNHEY; CDR2 reads SVGAGI. V was trimmed by 5 bases and J by 2 bases, leaving 3 bases between them. The CDR3 DNA reads TGTGCCAGCAGTCGGACTAATGAAAAACTGTTTTTT. This translates into CASSRTNEKLFF.

The rearrangement uses TRBV5-1 and TRBJ2-7, with 13 bases fitting TRBD2. The CDR3 is 14 residues long. V lost 7 bases to trimming and J lost 0 bases; unmatched junction nucleotides: 1. Germline V gene lookup returns CDR1 SGHRS and CDR2 YFSETQ. In DNA form, the CDR3 reads TGCGCCAGCCGGACTAGCGGGAGCTCCTACGAGCAGTACTTC. It encodes CASRTSGSSYEQYF.

J is TRBJ2-1 and V is TRBV3-1 (or the pseudogene TRBV3-2); D perhaps matches TRBD2 (7 bases). The CDR3 sequence is 15 residues long. V dropped 2 bases and J dropped 6 bases, with 14 bases sitting between them. Per the germline V gene, CDR1 is LGHDT and CDR2 is YNNKEL (reference sequence). CDR3: CASSQRGGGTNEQFF. CDR3 nucleotide sequence: TGTGCCAGCAGCCAAAGAGGGGGAGGGACCAATGAGCAGTTCTTC.

This clone occurred once. V is TRBV5-1 and J is TRBJ1-2; perhaps TRBD1 as D (5 bases). CDR1 is SGHRS, CDR2 YFSETQ, per germline. This CDR3 is built from 15 residues. V lost 1 base and J 4 bases, leaving 14 bases between the germline ends. CDR3: CASSLFGQGGYGYTF. CDR3 DNA: TGCGCCAGCAGCTTGTTTGGCCAGGGTGGCTATGGCTACACCTTC.

This chain connects TRBV7-2 to TRBJ1-6; D ambiguous. CDR1 SGHTA and CDR2 FQGNSA come from the germline V gene. This CDR3 has 13 amino acids. The V and J ends lost 3 bases and 10 bases respectively, with 10 bases between them. The CDR3 sequence: CASSFQVESPLHF. CDR3 DNA sequence: TGTGCCAGCAGCTTCCAGGTGGAGTCACCCCTCCACTTT. Complete variable domain (other parts from reference TRBV7-2 and TRBJ1-6): GAGVSQSPSNKVTEKGKDVELRCDPISGHTALYWYRQSLGQGLEFLIYFQGNSAPDKSGLPSDRFSAERTGGSVSTLTIQRTQQEDSAVYLCASSFQVESPLHFGNGTRLTVT.

The chain has TRBV18 and TRBJ2-5; the match to TRBD2 covers 7 bases. J gave up 4 bases and V 2 bases, and 1 base lay outside the gene matches. CDR1 is KGHSH, CDR2 LQKENI, per germline. This CDR3 has 13 amino acids. The CDR3 region has the DNA TGTGCCAGCTCACCAGGGAGGGCAGAGACCCAGTACTTC. It specifies CASSPGRAETQYF. Using reference TRBV18 and TRBJ2-5 for the parts outside the CDR3, the full variable domain is NAGVMQNPRHLVRRRGQEARLRCSPMKGHSHVYWYRQLPEEGLKFMVYLQKENIIDESGMPKERFSAEFPKEGPSILRIQQVVRGDSAAYFCASSPGRAETQYFGPGTRLLVL.

The chain employs TRBV2 and TRBJ1-2; no definite D call. Germline CDR1 is SNHLY and CDR2 is FYNNEI. The CDR3 has 14 residues. V lost 1 base to trimming and J lost 3 bases, with 9 bases between them. The CDR3 loop is CASSEERGHYGYTF. CDR3 DNA: TGTGCCAGCAGTGAAGAGAGAGGGCACTATGGCTACACCTTC.

This sequence joins TRBV3-1 (or the pseudogene TRBV3-2) and TRBJ2-7; 8 bases fit TRBD1. J lost 0 bases, V lost 4 bases, and 2 bases had no gene match. CDR3 length: 14 residues. Germline CDR1 and CDR2: LGHDT and YNNKEL (reference sequence). The CDR3 coding sequence is TGTGCCAGCAGCCCCACAGGGGGCTCCTACGAGCAGTACTTC. Its protein is CASSPTGGSYEQYF.

The genes are TRBV6-5 and TRBJ1-2; 9 nucleotides line up with TRBD1. With 2 bases clipped from V and 7 bases from J, the junction kept 2 bases outside the gene matches. The CDR3 covers 13 residues. The V gene's germline CDR1 is MNHEY and CDR2 SVGAGI. This chain's CDR3 is CASSYVTGGGYTF. The CDR3 nucleotides read TGTGCCAGCAGTTACGTGACAGGGGGTGGCTACACCTTC.

A single count supports this clone. The chain recombines TRBV6-2 or TRBV6-3 with TRBJ2-3; D might be TRBD1 (6 bases). V was shortened by 6 bases and J by 6 bases, with 16 bases between the two germline ends. This CDR3 region has 14 residues. CDR1 and CDR2 from the germline V gene are MNHEY and SVGEGT. CDR3 sequence reads: CASSRPWGRDTQYF. The DNA for the CDR3 is TGTGCCAGCAGCCGGCCATGGGGGCGCGATACGCAGTATTTT.

This chain links TRBV12-3 or TRBV12-4 with TRBJ2-3; no firm D call. This CDR3 is built from 12 residues. V lost 2 bases to trimming and J lost 0 bases, with 0 bases between them. The CDR3 is CASSLSTDTQYF. The CDR3 nucleotides are TGTGCCAGCAGTTTAAGCACAGATACGCAGTATTTT.

The chain combines TRBV11-2 with TRBJ1-2, with TRBD1 as a possible D gene (5 bases). The V gene's germline CDR1 is SGHAT and CDR2 FQNNGV. The CDR3 covers 12 residues. Trimming removed 1 base at V and 8 bases at J, with 8 bases between. Written as DNA, the CDR3 is TGTGCCAGCAGCTTAGGCAGGGACGGCTACACCTTC. Its protein is CASSLGRDGYTF.

The V call is TRBV5-4, the J call TRBJ1-1; D not resolved. V was trimmed by 4 bases and J by 6 bases, leaving 16 bases between them. The CDR3 length is 14 residues. CDR1 is SGHNT, CDR2 YYREEE, per germline (reference sequence). Here the CDR3 DNA reads TGTGCCAGCAGCCCCATCGGTCAGGTCGCTGAAGCTTTCTTT. Translation: CASSPIGQVAEAFF. The whole variable domain, remainder taken from reference TRBV5-4 and TRBJ1-1, is ETGVTQSPTHLIKTRGQQVTLRCSSQSGHNTVSWYQQALGQGPQFIFQYYREEENGRGNFPPRFSGLQFPNYSSELNVNALELDDSALYLCASSPIGQVAEAFFGQGTRLTVV.

This chain uses TRBV3-1 (or the pseudogene TRBV3-2) with TRBJ2-5; D might be TRBD2 (6 bases). The CDR3 spans 15 residues. Germline V gives CDR1 LGHDT, CDR2 YNNKEL (reference sequence). Between the trimmed V and J ends, which lost 1 base and 5 bases, there was a span of 14 bases. CDR3 residues: CASSQADWGRETQYF. CDR3 sequence (DNA): TGTGCCAGCAGCCAAGCAGATTGGGGGAGGGAGACCCAGTACTTC.

The chain is built from TRBV18 and TRBJ1-3; 7 nucleotides line up with TRBD1. The germline V gene has CDR1 KGHSH and CDR2 LQKENI. The CDR3 is 17 residues long. V was clipped by 6 bases and J by 4 bases; unmatched bases: 15. The DNA for the CDR3 is TGTGCCAGCTCCATTGGACAGGTTACTTCGAGGGGAAACACCATATATTTT. Its protein product is CASSIGQVTSRGNTIYF.

The CDR3 reads CASSYMLGGPEAFF. The DNA of the CDR3 is TGTGCCAGCAGTTACATGTTGGGGGGCCCTGAAGCTTTCTTT. The J gene is TRBJ1-1, the V gene TRBV6-5, with TRBD1 as a possible D gene (6 bases). V lost 2 bases and J lost 6, with 13 bases in between. CDR1 and CDR2 from the germline V gene are MNHEY and SVGAGI. This CDR3 comprises 14 residues.

The chain recombines TRBV29-1 with TRBJ2-2; D call uncertain. Germline CDR1 SQVTM, CDR2 ANQGSEA. Trimming took off 2 bases at V and 4 bases at J, with 8 bases between the two ends. The CDR3 is 13 amino acids. The CDR3 nucleotides are TGCAGCGTTGAATGGCAACGCACCGGGGAGCTGTTTTTT. Amino acids: CSVEWQRTGELFF.

This clone was detected only a few times. The genes are TRBV5-6 and TRBJ2-2, with TRBD1 matching over 9 bases. Germline lookup yields CDR1 SGHDT and CDR2 YYEEEE. This CDR3 is built from 14 residues. V dropped 2 bases and J dropped 7; count of bases not matched to a gene: 3. CDR3 in amino acids: CASSLQGAIGELFF. CDR3 sequence (DNA): TGTGCCAGCAGCTTACAGGGGGCTATCGGGGAGCTGTTTTTT. The full variable domain, rest sourced from reference TRBV5-6 and TRBJ2-2, is DAGVTQSPTHLIKTRGQQVTLRCSPKSGHDTVSWYQQALGQGPQFIFQYYEEEERQRGNFPDRFSGHQFPNYSSELNVNALLLGDSALYLCASSLQGAIGELFFGEGSRLTVL.

The gene calls are TRBV7-2 and TRBJ2-2; 7 nucleotides match TRBD1. Germline V gene lookup returns CDR1 SGHTA and CDR2 FQGNSA. There are 15 residues in the CDR3. Trimming removed 5 bases from V and 5 bases from J; junction bases left unmatched: 8. The CDR3 DNA follows: TGTGCCAGCAGCGCTAACAGGGGAATAACCGGGGAGCTGTTTTTT. As protein: CASSANRGITGELFF.

The chain joins TRBV28 to TRBJ2-1; TRBD2 matches at 9 bases. Germline V CDR1 and CDR2: MDHEN, SYDVKM. J gave up 5 bases and V 3 bases, and 5 bases lay outside the gene matches. This CDR3 is 15 amino acids long. CDR3 sequence (DNA): TGTGCCAGCAGTTTCGGGACTAGCCTAAACAATGAGCAGTTCTTC. Its protein is CASSFGTSLNNEQFF.

The chain uses TRBV7-2 and TRBJ2-1; 8 bases are shared with TRBD1. CDR3 size: 16 residues. J gave up 7 bases and V 0 bases, and 8 bases lay outside the gene matches. Germline V gene data show CDR1 as SGHTA and CDR2 as FQGNSA. The CDR3 is CASSLAGGQGRNEQFF. The CDR3 coding sequence is TGTGCCAGCAGCTTAGCGGGAGGACAGGGTCGAAATGAGCAGTTCTTC.

The DNA of the CDR3 is TGCAGCGTTGAATTTAGCCTCGAGCAGTACTTC. It is translated as CSVEFSLEQYF. The chain carries TRBV29-1 and TRBJ2-7; D gene unclear. Germline V gene lookup returns CDR1 SQVTM and CDR2 ANQGSEA. The CDR3 spans 11 residues. V was trimmed by 2 bases and J by 6 bases, leaving 8 bases between them.

V usage is TRBV10-3 and J usage is TRBJ2-3; D is possibly TRBD1 (6 bases). The length of the CDR3 is 13 residues. The germline CDR1 and CDR2 sequences are ENHRY and SYGVKD. The ends were cut back, 5 bases at V and 2 bases at J, with 8 bases in the middle. The CDR3 loop is CAISRQVTDTQYF. Here the CDR3 DNA reads TGTGCCATCAGTCGACAGGTCACAGATACGCAGTATTTT.

This chain joins TRBV5-6 and TRBJ1-6, with D possibly being TRBD1 (5 bases). V lost 2 bases and J 6 bases, leaving 12 bases between the germline ends. The CDR3 is 15 residues long. The V gene's germline CDR1 is SGHDT and CDR2 YYEEEE. The CDR3 DNA follows: TGTGCCAGCAGCTTTTTAACGGGGGGTAATTCACCCCTCCACTTT. This codes for CASSFLTGGNSPLHF.

This chain uses TRBV4-3 with TRBJ1-2; D not certain. CDR3 length: 16 amino acids. Germline V gives CDR1 LGHNA, CDR2 YSLEER. The ends were cut back, 0 bases at V and 2 bases at J, with 13 bases in the middle. CDR3 protein: CASSQDHRVGNYGYTF. For the CDR3, the DNA is TGCGCCAGCAGCCAAGATCATCGAGTCGGAAACTATGGCTACACCTTC.